What follows are 17 T cell receptor beta chains derived from one specimen sequenced in a study of beta chain features in type 1 diabetes. Since all of the isolated RNA was reverse transcribed, expressed TCRB transcripts were what got sequenced. The assay was immunoSEQ multiplex PCR, and TCRdb's table has in-frame clones only and misses some. The sample consists of roughly 300,000 clones, 6.5% to 10% of them appearing once. The specimen sequenced was central memory CD4+ T cells from blood. The receptors stem from a young woman in good health.

The gene calls are TRBV9 and TRBJ1-5, with D perhaps TRBD1 (5 bases). V gave up 0 bases and J gave up 5 bases, with 18 bases separating them. Germline values: CDR1 SGDLS, CDR2 YYNGEE. This CDR3 has 17 amino acids. The CDR3 protein is CASSVGQSGGFHQPQHF. The CDR3 DNA reads TGTGCCAGCAGCGTAGGCCAAAGTGGGGGGTTTCATCAGCCCCAGCATTTT.

The chain has TRBV4-1 and TRBJ2-1; D perhaps matches TRBD2 (5 bases). The CDR3 is 16 residues long. The germline V gene encodes CDR1 MGHRA and CDR2 YSYEKL. V lost 2 bases and J 4 bases, leaving 15 bases between the germline ends. CDR3 nucleotides: TGCGCCAGCAGCCAACCGGTGGGAGACCCTTACAATGAGCAGTTCTTC. Residues: CASSQPVGDPYNEQFF.

This clone turned up a few times. CDR3 in amino acids: CASSLAPGPSSYEQYF. CDR3 nucleotide sequence: TGTGCCAGCAGCTTAGCTCCGGGGCCGAGCTCCTACGAGCAGTACTTC. This chain connects TRBV11-1 to TRBJ2-7, with D perhaps being TRBD1 or TRBD2 (5 bases each). Trimming pared 0 bases from V and 0 bases from J, leaving 12 bases between. Germline-derived CDR1 and CDR2 are SGHAT and FQDESV (reference sequence). The CDR3 loop spans 16 amino acids.

This clone was detected many times. V gene TRBV10-3 combines with J gene TRBJ2-2, with D unresolved. Germline V CDR1 and CDR2: ENHRY, SYGVKD. CDR3 length: 16 amino acids. V lost 0 bases to trimming and J lost 0 bases, with 8 bases between them. The CDR3 bases are TGTGCCATCAGTGAGTCTCACAGATCGAACACCGGGGAGCTGTTTTTT. Translation: CAISESHRSNTGELFF.

The CDR3 region has the DNA TGTGCCAGCAGTTTAAGGGGTGTTGCAACTAATGAAAAACTGTTTTTT. Protein: CASSLRGVATNEKLFF. V gene TRBV27 combines with J gene TRBJ1-4, with D maybe TRBD1 (5 bases). CDR1 is MNHEY and CDR2 is SMNVEV in the germline V gene (reference sequence). The CDR3 extends over 16 amino acids. V gave up 2 bases and J gave up 0 bases, with 10 bases separating them.

This clone occurred a few times. The missing conserved phenylalanine or tryptophan at the end of this CDR3 makes a read error likely. No DNA is shown, since the ends of the CDR3 on it are uncertain; the CDR3 is the one TCRdb lists. This rearrangement joins TRBV7-3 to TRBJ1-1. Germline V CDR1 and CDR2: SGHTA, FQGTGA. Termini included, the CDR3 measures 13 amino acids. The CDR3 loop reads CASSSLGRENFFL.

CDR3 DNA: TGTGCCAGCAGCTTAGGGGTTGGAGGCTACACCTTC. Translated: CASSLGVGGYTF. The chain carries TRBV7-9 and TRBJ1-2; D uncertain. V dropped 1 base and J dropped 8 bases, with 8 bases sitting between them. From germline, CDR1 is SEHNR and CDR2 FQNEAQ (reference sequence). This CDR3 spans 12 amino acids.

This clone has more than one count but fewer than ten. The chain has TRBV7-2 and TRBJ2-7; D call uncertain. Germline-derived CDR1 and CDR2 are SGHTA and FQGNSA. The V gene lost 5 bases and the J gene lost 1 base, with 12 bases spanning the gap. CDR3 length equals 14 residues. The CDR3 coding sequence is TGTGCCAGCAGCCCAAGGACCTTATCCTACGAGCAGTACTTC. Encoded protein: CASSPRTLSYEQYF. The entire variable domain, with the rest obtained from reference TRBV7-2 and TRBJ2-7, is as follows: GAGVSQSPSNKVTEKGKDVELRCDPISGHTALYWYRQSLGQGLEFLIYFQGNSAPDKSGLPSDRFSAERTGGSVSTLTIQRTQQEDSAVYLCASSPRTLSYEQYFGPGTRLTVT.

This clone was seen more than once but under ten times. This rearrangement joins TRBV5-1 to TRBJ1-1; D is perhaps TRBD1 (6 bases). Trimming removed 0 bases at V and 8 bases at J, with 8 bases between. This CDR3 spans 12 amino acids. CDR1 SGHRS and CDR2 YFSETQ come from the germline V gene. CDR3 sequence (DNA): TGCGCCAGCAGCTTGGACGGGGGCGAAGCTTTCTTT. Residues: CASSLDGGEAFF. The full variable domain, completed using reference TRBV5-1 and TRBJ1-1, is KAGVTQTPRYLIKTRGQQVTLSCSPISGHRSVSWYQQTPGQGLQFLFEYFSETQRNKGNFPGRFSGRQFSNSRSEMNVSTLELGDSALYLCASSLDGGEAFFGQGTRLTVV.

The chain recombines TRBV6-1 with TRBJ2-3; D gene ambiguous. V was cut by 1 base and J by 2 bases, with 7 bases left in between. CDR1 and CDR2 from the germline V gene are MNHNS and SASEGT. The CDR3 length is 14 residues. The CDR3 bases are TGTGCCAGCAGTGAAGGGGGATACACAGATACGCAGTATTTT. Translation: CASSEGGYTDTQYF.

This clone was detected many times. The chain links TRBV27 to TRBJ1-1, with 8 bases identical to TRBD1. The CDR3 is 15 amino acids. Germline CDR1 MNHEY, CDR2 SMNVEV (reference sequence). V shed 6 bases, J shed 1 base, and the junction held 7 bases outside the gene matches. The CDR3: CASSHHGTGNTEAFF. CDR3 nucleotide sequence: TGTGCCAGCAGCCACCATGGGACAGGGAACACTGAAGCTTTCTTT.

This clone occurred many times. Other DNA sequences of this sample code for an identical CDR3. This chain links TRBV7-9 with TRBJ1-5, with 7 bases matching TRBD1. The CDR3 runs to 14 residues. Germline V gene lookup returns CDR1 SEHNR and CDR2 FQNEAQ (reference sequence). The J segment lost 6 bases and the V segment lost 1 base, leaving 3 bases of the junction unmatched. The CDR3 nucleotides are TGTGCCAGCAGCTTAGGACAGGGCGGTCAGCCCCAGCATTTT. It encodes CASSLGQGGQPQHF.

This chain links TRBV5-4 with TRBJ1-2; D gene ambiguous. Trimming pared 0 bases from V and 3 bases from J, leaving 6 bases between. CDR3 size: 13 residues. Germline values: CDR1 SGHNT, CDR2 YYREEE (reference sequence). CDR3 amino acids: CASSLGLDYGYTF. The CDR3 region has the DNA TGTGCCAGCAGCTTGGGTCTAGACTATGGCTACACCTTC.

The chain joins TRBV19 to TRBJ1-5, with 9 nucleotides matching TRBD1. The germline gives CDR1 LNHDA, CDR2 SQIVND (reference sequence). The CDR3 is 15 residues long. V lost 5 bases to trimming and J lost 8 bases; unmatched junction nucleotides: 10. The CDR3 protein is CASSLPGQGYKPQHF. CDR3 bases: TGTGCCAGTAGTCTACCGGGACAGGGATACAAGCCCCAGCATTTT.

This clone was recorded a few times. The chain joins TRBV29-1 to TRBJ2-7; possibly TRBD1 for D (6 bases). CDR1 is SQVTM, CDR2 ANQGSEA, per germline. CDR3 length: 13 residues. V shed 4 bases and J shed 0 bases, with 10 bases lying between them. The CDR3 coding sequence is TGCAGCGTTGTGAGGACAGCCTCCTACGAGCAGTACTTC. Translating it yields CSVVRTASYEQYF.

This clone was counted between two and nine times. CDR3 sequence (DNA): TGTGCCACAAAAGGACAGGGTGGCACAGATACGCAGTATTTT. It codes for CATKGQGGTDTQYF. The rearrangement links TRBV10-3 to TRBJ2-3; TRBD1 matches at 8 bases. CDR3 size: 14 residues. Per germline, CDR1 ENHRY and CDR2 SYGVKD. The V segment lost 10 bases and the J segment 1 base; nucleotides outside the gene matches: 7.

The V and J genes are TRBV29-1 and TRBJ2-3; unclear D gene. Trimming removed 6 bases at V and 0 bases at J, with 10 bases between. The CDR3 loop spans 13 amino acids. The germline V gene encodes CDR1 SQVTM and CDR2 ANQGSEA. The CDR3 DNA follows: TGCAGCGTAATAACGCAGAGCACAGATACGCAGTATTTT. Translated: CSVITQSTDTQYF.